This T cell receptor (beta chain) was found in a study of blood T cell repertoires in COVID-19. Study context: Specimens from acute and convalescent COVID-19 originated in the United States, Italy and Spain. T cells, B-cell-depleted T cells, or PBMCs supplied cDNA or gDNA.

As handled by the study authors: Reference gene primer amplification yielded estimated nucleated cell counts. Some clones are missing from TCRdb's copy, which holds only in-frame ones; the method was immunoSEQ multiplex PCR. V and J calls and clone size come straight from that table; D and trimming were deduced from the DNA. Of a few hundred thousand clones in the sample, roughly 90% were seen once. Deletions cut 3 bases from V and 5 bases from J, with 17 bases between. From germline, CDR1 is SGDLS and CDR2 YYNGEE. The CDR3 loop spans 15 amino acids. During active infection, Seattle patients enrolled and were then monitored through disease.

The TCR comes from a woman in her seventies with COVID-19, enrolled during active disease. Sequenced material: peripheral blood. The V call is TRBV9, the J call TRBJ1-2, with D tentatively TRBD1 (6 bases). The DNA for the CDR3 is TGTGCCAGCAGCGCCCCCAGACAGGCCGATTATGGCTACACCTTC. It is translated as CASSAPRQADYGYTF. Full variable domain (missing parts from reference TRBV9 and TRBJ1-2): DSGVTQTPKHLITATGQRVTLRCSPRSGDLSVYWYQQSLDQGLQFLIQYYNGEERAKGNILERFSAQQFPDLHSELNLSSLELGDSALYFCASSAPRQADYGYTFGSGTRLTVV.